The clone carrying this T cell receptor (beta chain) occurred a few times. The antigen remains undetermined. This sample was taken from a study of response to subunit inactivated influenza vaccine. The CDR3 runs to 13 residues. Germline assignment: CDR1 DFQATT and CDR2 SNEGSKA (reference sequence). V lost 1 base, J lost 7 bases, and 11 bases lay in between. Points from the study as a whole: That few new T cells are recruited by each seasonal influenza vaccination was the authors' suggestion.

In TCRdb, the RT-PCR reads were re-called with MiXCR into one record per CDR3 protein. This sample has fewer than 650,000 distinct CDR3 sequences; 13% occur once, and the top ten carry around 14%. The sequence derives from a man aged 45-65 years who received an inactivated influenza vaccine. This sample comprised PBMCs from blood, obtained 40 to 50 days after vaccination. The chain employs TRBV20-1 and TRBJ2-1, with D perhaps matching TRBD2 (5 bases). The CDR3 region has the DNA TGCAGTGCTAGAGCGGACTCGAGGAATGAGCAGTTCTTC. It yields the protein CSARADSRNEQFF.